This TCR beta chain comes out of a study of blood T cell repertoires in COVID-19. The overall study: Samples of COVID-19 (acute and convalescent) were obtained from the United States, Italy and Spain. Sources were T cells, B-cell-depleted T cells, or PBMCs; the material itself was cDNA or gDNA.

V shed 5 bases, J shed 4 bases, and the junction held 5 bases outside the gene matches. Germline-derived CDR1 and CDR2 are ENHRY and SYGVKD. This CDR3 is 14 amino acids long. The assay was immunoSEQ multiplex PCR, and TCRdb's table has in-frame clones only and misses some. Among around 200,000 clones listed, roughly nine tenths were seen once. Clinical history as reported by participants underpinned cohort assignment. This clone was seen just once. This TCR derives from a woman aged 50 to 60 in a cohort exposed to, infected with or recovered from COVID-19 (not recorded which). The sequenced sample was PBMCs or T cells enriched from blood (not recorded which). The chain has TRBV10-3 and TRBJ1-2, with TRBD1 matching over 9 bases. The chain's CDR3 is CAISQGQGPYGYTF. DNA of the CDR3: TGTGCCATCAGTCAGGGACAGGGACCCTATGGCTACACCTTC.